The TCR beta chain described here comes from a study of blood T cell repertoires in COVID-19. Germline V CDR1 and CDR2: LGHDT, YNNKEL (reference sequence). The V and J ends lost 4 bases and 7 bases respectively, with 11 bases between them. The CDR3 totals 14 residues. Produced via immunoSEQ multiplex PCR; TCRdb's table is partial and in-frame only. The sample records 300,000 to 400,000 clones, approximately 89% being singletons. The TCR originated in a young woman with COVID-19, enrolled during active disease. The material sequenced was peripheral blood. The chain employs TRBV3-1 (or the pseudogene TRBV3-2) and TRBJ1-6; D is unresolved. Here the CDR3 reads CASSRRGQNSPLHF. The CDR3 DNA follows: TGTGCCAGCAGCCGGCGAGGTCAGAATTCACCCCTCCACTTT.